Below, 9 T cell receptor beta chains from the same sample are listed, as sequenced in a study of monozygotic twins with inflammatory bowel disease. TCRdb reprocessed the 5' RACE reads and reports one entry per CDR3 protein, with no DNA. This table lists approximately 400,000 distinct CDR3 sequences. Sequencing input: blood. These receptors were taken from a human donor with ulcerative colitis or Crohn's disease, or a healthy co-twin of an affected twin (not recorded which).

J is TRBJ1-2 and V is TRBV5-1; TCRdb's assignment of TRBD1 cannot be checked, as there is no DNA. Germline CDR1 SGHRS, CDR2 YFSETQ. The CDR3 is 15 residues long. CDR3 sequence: CASSLEGGTFYGYTF.

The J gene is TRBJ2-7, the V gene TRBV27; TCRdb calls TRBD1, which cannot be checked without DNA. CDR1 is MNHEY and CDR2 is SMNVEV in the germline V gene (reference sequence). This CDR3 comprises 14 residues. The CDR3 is CASSPGAPPYEQYF.

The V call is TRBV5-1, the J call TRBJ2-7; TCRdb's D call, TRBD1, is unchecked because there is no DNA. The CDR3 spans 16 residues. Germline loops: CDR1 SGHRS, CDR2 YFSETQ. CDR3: CASSLSPGTVTYEQYF.

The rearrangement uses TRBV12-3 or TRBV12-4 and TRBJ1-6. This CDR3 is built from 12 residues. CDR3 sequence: CASSFRFSPLHF.

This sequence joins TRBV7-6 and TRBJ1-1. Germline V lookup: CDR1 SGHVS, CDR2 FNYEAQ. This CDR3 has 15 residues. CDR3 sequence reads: CASSSTGRMNTEAFF.

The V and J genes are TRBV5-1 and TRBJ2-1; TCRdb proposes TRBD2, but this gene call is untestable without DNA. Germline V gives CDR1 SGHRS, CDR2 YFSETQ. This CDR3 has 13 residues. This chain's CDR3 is CASSLPSYNEQFF.

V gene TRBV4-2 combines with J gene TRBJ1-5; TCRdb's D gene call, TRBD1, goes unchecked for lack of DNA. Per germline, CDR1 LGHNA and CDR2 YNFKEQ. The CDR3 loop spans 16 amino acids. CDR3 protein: CASSQKGQGRNQPQHF.

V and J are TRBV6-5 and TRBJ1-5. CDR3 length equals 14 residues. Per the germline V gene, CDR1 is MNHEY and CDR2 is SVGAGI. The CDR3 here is CASSYFGFGGPQHF.

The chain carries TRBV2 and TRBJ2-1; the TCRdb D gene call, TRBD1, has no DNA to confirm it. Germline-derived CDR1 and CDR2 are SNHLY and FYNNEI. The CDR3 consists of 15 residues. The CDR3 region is CASIFGAGRYNEQFF.